This TCR beta chain was recorded in a study of T cell changes during pregnancy in multiple sclerosis. The germline V gene has CDR1 SGHNT and CDR2 YYREEE (reference sequence). Trimming cost V 1 base and J 5 bases; bases outside gene matches: 6. The CDR3 contains 16 residues. TCRdb keeps only in-frame clones here, not all; method: immunoSEQ multiplex PCR. The data contain about 39,000 clones, roughly 93% of them singletons. The material sequenced was CD4+ T cells from peripheral blood mononuclear cells, taken after pregnancy. This clonotype originated in a female donor with multiple sclerosis, enrolled in a pregnancy study. V gene TRBV5-4 combines with J gene TRBJ2-2, with 9 positions matching TRBD2. The CDR3 sequence: CASSLQLAGVTGELFF. As DNA, the CDR3 is TGTGCCAGCAGCTTGCAGTTAGCGGGGGTGACCGGGGAGCTGTTTTTT.